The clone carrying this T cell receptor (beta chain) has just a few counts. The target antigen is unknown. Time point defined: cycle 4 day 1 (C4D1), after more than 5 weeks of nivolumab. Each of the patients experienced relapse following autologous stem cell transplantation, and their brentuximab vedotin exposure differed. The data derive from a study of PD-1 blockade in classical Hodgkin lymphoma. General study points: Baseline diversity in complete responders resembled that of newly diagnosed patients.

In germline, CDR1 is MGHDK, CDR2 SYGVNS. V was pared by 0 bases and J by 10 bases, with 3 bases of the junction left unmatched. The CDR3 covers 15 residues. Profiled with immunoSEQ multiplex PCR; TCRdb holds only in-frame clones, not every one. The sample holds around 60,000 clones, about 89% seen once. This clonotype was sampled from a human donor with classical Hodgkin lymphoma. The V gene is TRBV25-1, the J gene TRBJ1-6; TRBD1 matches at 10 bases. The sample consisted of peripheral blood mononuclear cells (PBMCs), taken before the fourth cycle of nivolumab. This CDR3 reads CASSEYGTGVSPLHF. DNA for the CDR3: TGTGCCAGCAGTGAATACGGGACAGGGGTGTCACCCCTCCACTTT.